This paragraph covers one T cell receptor (beta chain) sequence. The antigen this receptor binds is unknown. Qualities for individual bases were not recorded, and no much larger clone is one base off. The method was the immunoSEQ multiplex PCR assay. TCRdb stores this immuneACCESS table with in-frame sequences only. Part of the clones is absent; in the studies checked, under half of the shortfall reflects unresolved V genes, and no reason is known for the rest. The table for this sample lists approximately 21,000 clones; over 85% of them were counted only once. Together, the top ten hold 0.55% to 0.7% of the sample. These data come from a study of T cell repertoires and Cas9 in healthy adults listed by TCRdb under 2018. Some background on the complete study: Within the CD4 and CD8 compartments, SpCas9-reactive T cells were assessed for multi-effector potency, cytotoxicity and lineage determination. The study examined preexisting T cell immunity against the Streptococcus pyogenes Cas9 nuclease (SpCas9) used in CRISPR gene editing. Overall study outcomes, separate from this receptor: In vitro, the proliferation and function of SpCas9-reactive effector T cells were reported to be mitigated by SpCas9-reactive regulatory T cells.

All of the donors in the study were healthy humans. The junction carries 9 bases between V and J, which are trimmed by 4 bases and 4 bases respectively. The CDR3 spans 13 residues, from the cysteine through the phenylalanine. The only DNA kept is the CDR3, 39 bases in frame from the first base. Based on the germline V gene, the CDR1 and CDR2 sequences are SGHDT and YYEEEE. Input material: CD4+ effector T cells (CD127+, CD25-, CD137-, CD154-) from PBMCs; culture status not recorded. The chain couples TRBV5-6 to TRBJ2-1; the D segment could be TRBD1, given 5 matching bases. This TCR derives from a human donor in good health. The nucleotide sequence is given as TGTGCCAGCAGCACAGGACAATACAATGAGCAGTTCTTC. This encodes CASSTGQYNEQFF.